Listed here are 4 T cell receptor beta chains from one sample, sequenced in a study of blood T cell repertoires in COVID-19. Sequencing used immunoSEQ multiplex PCR; TCRdb keeps in-frame clones, though not all of them. In the table there are some 240,000 clones, 80% of which are singletons. The sample comprised peripheral blood. The origin of the receptors is a woman in her 70s with acute or convalescent COVID-19.

The V gene is TRBV5-1, the J gene TRBJ2-3; 8 positions agree with TRBD2. The V segment lost 5 bases and the J segment 2 bases; nucleotides outside the gene matches: 4. The length of the CDR3 is 14 residues. Germline CDR1 reads SGHRS; CDR2 reads YFSETQ. The CDR3 DNA reads as TGCGCCAGCAGAGACGGGGGGGCCACAGATACGCAGTATTTT. Encoded protein: CASRDGGATDTQYF.

This clone has more than one count but fewer than ten. The rearrangement links TRBV7-8 to TRBJ1-5, with unresolved D. Germline V CDR1 and CDR2: SGHVS, FQNEAQ. The CDR3 is 16 residues long. V lost 1 base to trimming and J lost 0 bases, with 10 bases between them. The CDR3 protein is CASSLGLTVSNQPQHF. DNA of the CDR3: TGTGCCAGCAGCTTAGGGCTTACCGTTAGCAATCAGCCCCAGCATTTT.

The rearrangement joins TRBV7-3 to TRBJ2-5; the D is unclear. Germline assignment: CDR1 SGHTA and CDR2 FQGTGA. V lost 6 bases and J lost 2, with 10 bases in between. There are 13 residues in the CDR3. CDR3 protein: CASSRAFQETQYF. The CDR3 DNA sequence: TGTGCCAGCAGTCGAGCCTTTCAAGAGACCCAGTACTTC.

The chain uses TRBV24-1 and TRBJ2-2, with 10 bases aligning to TRBD1. The V gene's germline CDR1 is KGHDR and CDR2 SFDVKD. CDR3 length: 17 amino acids. V lost 2 bases, J lost 3 bases, and 5 bases stayed unmatched. CDR3 DNA: TGTGCCACCAGTGATTCGGACAGGGGGTCATACACCGGGGAGCTGTTTTTT. This encodes CATSDSDRGSYTGELFF.